The rows below give T cell receptor beta chains drawn from one sample of a study of T cells after yellow fever vaccination. TCRdb fed the 5' RACE reads into MiXCR, producing one record per CDR3 protein. The repertoire holds about 310,000 distinct CDR3 sequences, 3.6% seen once, with 20% to 30% in the top ten. Material: PBMCs, obtained on the day of the yellow fever booster vaccination. These receptor sequences come from a man aged 18 to 30 who received the YFV17D yellow fever vaccine. CDR3s include the opening cysteine and the closing phenylalanine or tryptophan. The D gene is left open where the match is weak. Some rows have no size entry. The others give once, few or many, or a class for an expanded clone.

>TRBV7-9|many|TRBJ2-3|-
CASSLGSASSTDTQYF
TGTGCCAGCAGCTTAGGTTCGGCATCTAGCACAGATACGCAGTATTTT
>TRBV7-2|many|TRBJ1-4|-
CASSSWGRANEKLFF
TGTGCCAGCAGCTCGTGGGGGAGAGCTAATGAAAAACTGTTTTTT
>TRBV3-1|-|TRBJ1-2|-
CASSQVDGRGYTF
TGTGCCAGCAGCCAGGTCGACGGGAGGGGCTACACCTTC
>TRBV29-1|few|TRBJ1-1|TRBD1
CSVADRGNTEAFF
TGCAGCGTTGCCGACAGGGGGAACACTGAAGCTTTCTTT
>TRBV5-1|many|TRBJ2-5|-
CASSPGTVQETQYF
TGCGCCAGCAGCCCGGGGACGGTCCAAGAGACCCAGTACTTC
>TRBV3-1|many|TRBJ1-5|-
CASSQGIFQPQHF
TGTGCCAGCAGCCAAGGGATATTTCAGCCCCAGCATTTT
>TRBV3-1|few|TRBJ2-1|TRBD2
CASSQGLAGGPEQFF
TGTGCCAGCAGCCAAGGACTAGCGGGGGGGCCTGAGCAGTTCTTC
>TRBV20-1|many|TRBJ2-5|-
CSVHRADRYQETQYF
TGCAGTGTCCATCGAGCGGACCGGTACCAAGAGACCCAGTACTTC
>TRBV4-1|many|TRBJ2-3|TRBD2
CASSQRLAAGADTQYF
TGCGCCAGCAGCCAAAGGCTAGCGGCGGGGGCAGATACGCAGTATTTT
>TRBV19|-|TRBJ1-4|-
CASSSLAGNEKLFF
TGTGCCAGTAGTTCTCTGGCCGGTAATGAAAAACTGTTTTTT
>TRBV5-1|-|TRBJ2-2|-
CASSLKGNTGELFF
TGCGCCAGCAGCTTGAAGGGAAACACCGGGGAGCTGTTTTTT
>TRBV29-1|-|TRBJ2-1|-
CSLLRTETGNEQFF
TGCAGCTTATTGCGGACAGAAACGGGGAATGAGCAGTTCTTC
>TRBV4-1|few|TRBJ2-3|-
CASSHVTDTGMVKIF
TGCGCCAGCAGCCATGTCACGGACACGGGTATGGTAAAAATTTTT
>TRBV18|-|TRBJ1-4|TRBD1
CASSSDRDHKFF
TGTGCCAGCTCATCGGACAGGGATCATAAGTTTTTT
>TRBV5-1|few|TRBJ1-1|-
CASSTERMNTEAFF
TGCGCCAGCAGCACCGAGCGGATGAACACTGAAGCTTTCTTT
>TRBV2|many|TRBJ2-5|TRBD2
CASRPGTSGGETQYF
TGTGCCAGCAGACCCGGGACTAGCGGGGGAGAGACCCAGTACTTC
>TRBV29-1|many|TRBJ2-3|TRBD2
CSVEDQGRGLAADTQYF
TGCAGCGTTGAAGATCAAGGGAGGGGACTAGCGGCAGATACGCAGTATTTT
>TRBV12-3/TRBV12-4|few|TRBJ2-1|TRBD2
CASSLTGLAGNEQFF
TGTGCCAGCAGTTTAACGGGACTAGCGGGCAATGAGCAGTTCTTC
>TRBV5-4|-|TRBJ2-7|-
CASSQNPGASYEQYF
TGTGCCAGCAGCCAAAACCCGGGAGCCTCCTACGAGCAGTACTTC
>TRBV6-6|-|TRBJ2-1|TRBD2
CASSPLAGGPYEQFF
TGTGCCAGCAGCCCACTAGCGGGGGGGCCATATGAGCAGTTCTTC
>TRBV7-2|few|TRBJ2-5|TRBD1
CASSSRQGWQETQYF
TGTGCCAGCAGCTCTAGACAGGGCTGGCAAGAGACCCAGTACTTC
>TRBV12-3/TRBV12-4|many|TRBJ2-7|-
CASSILEGSYEQYF
TGTGCCAGCAGTATCCTCGAGGGGTCCTACGAGCAGTACTTC
>TRBV12-3/TRBV12-4|many|TRBJ1-1|-
CASREDRNTEAFF
TGTGCCAGCAGAGAGGACAGGAACACTGAAGCTTTCTTT
>TRBV12-3/TRBV12-4|few|TRBJ2-7|-
CASSMDRFPYEQYF
TGTGCCAGCAGTATGGACCGATTTCCCTACGAGCAGTACTTC